The 24 T cell receptor beta chains given below trace back to one sample, sequenced in a study of T cells in Graves' hyperthyroidism and ophthalmopathy. Amplification of TCR beta CDR3 regions used RNA as the template. Initially, a first-round RT-PCR of the TCR CDR3 employed the HTBI primer set. Each CDR3 protein gets one entry after TCRdb re-called the multiplex PCR reads with MiXCR. The sample lists 450,000 to 650,000 distinct CDR3 sequences, approximately 17% occurring once. Sequenced input: blood. These receptors were taken from a woman younger than 35 with Graves' ophthalmopathy.

A few counts support this clonotype. The genes are TRBV5-8 and TRBJ2-5; 13 bases match TRBD2. The CDR3 runs 16 residues. Germline CDR1 SGHTS, CDR2 YDEGEE. The trim removed 4 bases at V and 1 base at J, leaving 4 bases unmatched. The CDR3 protein is CASSKTSGGFQETQYF. Here the CDR3 DNA reads TGTGCCAGCAGCAAGACTAGCGGGGGGTTCCAAGAGACCCAGTACTTC.

This clonotype was seen repeatedly, ten times or more. The chain recombines TRBV28 with TRBJ1-1; D is unclear. Trimming removed 3 bases at V and 2 bases at J, with 10 bases between. The CDR3 sequence is 14 residues long. The germline V gene encodes CDR1 MDHEN and CDR2 SYDVKM. The CDR3 nucleotides are TGTGCCAGCAGTTTGAGTACATTTAACACTGAAGCTTTCTTT. Residues: CASSLSTFNTEAFF.

The table lists this clonotype with many counts. This rearrangement joins TRBV28 to TRBJ1-2; D might be TRBD1 (6 bases). CDR1 is MDHEN and CDR2 is SYDVKM in the germline V gene. This CDR3 comprises 14 residues. Trimming stripped 7 bases from V and 5 bases from J, with 17 bases between. The DNA for the CDR3 is TGTGCCAGCAAGTCCCCGGGACACCAGTATGGCTACACCTTC. This sequence encodes CASKSPGHQYGYTF.

This clonotype came up many times. This chain uses TRBV12-3 or TRBV12-4 with TRBJ1-2; TRBD1 might be the D (6 bases). The CDR3 contains 14 residues. V was shortened by 5 bases and J by 7 bases, with 17 bases between the two germline ends. CDR3 residues: CASSLRLQGSGYTF. Here the CDR3 DNA reads TGTGCCAGCAGTCTTCGTCTACAGGGATCTGGCTACACCTTC.

This clonotype appeared many times. The V gene is TRBV7-2, the J gene TRBJ2-1; 9 bases are a match to TRBD1. V lost 5 bases, J lost 1 base, and 6 bases stayed unmatched. Germline-derived CDR1 and CDR2 are SGHTA and FQGNSA. The CDR3 length is 16 residues. The CDR3 DNA sequence: TGTGCCAGCAGCACCTCACAGGGGGCGTCCTACAATGAGCAGTTCTTC. Translated: CASSTSQGASYNEQFF.

The V and J genes are TRBV11-3 and TRBJ2-7; 9 nucleotides agree with TRBD2. The CDR3 extends over 16 amino acids. From germline, CDR1 is SGHNT and CDR2 YENEEA. Trimming cost V 5 bases and J 7 bases; bases outside gene matches: 15. Here the CDR3 DNA reads TGTGCCAGCAGCGACCCGAAGGACGGGACTAGCTCTGAGCAGTACTTC. The encoded protein is CASSDPKDGTSSEQYF.

Turning to this clonotype: A single base separates this from a much larger clone, so it may be a read error. The rearrangement uses TRBV27 and TRBJ2-3, with D maybe TRBD1 (6 bases). The CDR3 totals 14 residues. Germline V gives CDR1 MNHEY, CDR2 SMNVEV (reference sequence). Trimming removed 6 bases from V and 3 bases from J, with 13 bases in between. CDR3 nucleotide sequence: TGTGCCAGCAGCCAGACAGGCGTGACAGATACGCAGTATTTT. Encoded protein: CASSQTGVTDTQYF.

This clonotype occurred many times. The chain is built from TRBV5-1 and TRBJ1-1, with 10 bases fitting TRBD1. V dropped 7 bases and J dropped 0; count of bases not matched to a gene: 9. The CDR3 covers 16 residues. Germline CDR1 SGHRS, CDR2 YFSETQ. For the CDR3, the DNA is TGCGCCAGCGGCCAGGGACAGGGGAATATGAACACTGAAGCTTTCTTT. Encoded protein: CASGQGQGNMNTEAFF.

The CDR3 DNA reads TGCAGCGTCCTAGATGGAGGGAGTGTCTACGAGCAGTACTTC. Its protein is CSVLDGGSVYEQYF. The chain has TRBV29-1 and TRBJ2-7; D perhaps matches TRBD2 (6 bases). The germline gives CDR1 SQVTM, CDR2 ANQGSEA. The germline V and J ends were trimmed by 6 bases and 3 bases, with 18 bases remaining between them. This CDR3 region has 14 residues.

This clonotype was observed at least ten times. The DNA of the CDR3 is TGTGCCAGCAGTTACTCCGGGGGGTTTGGTGAGCAGTTCTTC. Protein: CASSYSGGFGEQFF. The genes are TRBV6-5 and TRBJ2-1; TRBD2 aligns across 7 bases. The V and J ends lost 0 bases and 9 bases, in that order; junction bases with no gene match: 5. Germline V gives CDR1 MNHEY, CDR2 SVGAGI. The CDR3 is made up of 14 amino acids.

This clonotype appeared many times. The chain links TRBV2 to TRBJ1-5; TRBD1 matches at 9 bases. V trimming: 6 bases; J trimming: 2 bases; junction bases outside the gene matches: 5. Per germline, CDR1 SNHLY and CDR2 FYNNEI. The CDR3 extends over 15 amino acids. CDR3 sequence: CASSSRDRGNQPQHF. DNA of the CDR3: TGTGCCAGCAGCTCCCGGGACAGGGGCAATCAGCCCCAGCATTTT.

J is TRBJ2-1 and V is TRBV27; 14 bases match TRBD2. This CDR3 region has 24 residues. After removal of 7 bases from V and 3 bases from J, the junction contained 29 bases not matched to a gene. The germline CDR1 and CDR2 sequences are MNHEY and SMNVEV (reference sequence). The CDR3 DNA sequence: TGTGCCAGCACCCCCCGGGGTTCGTCGGGACTAGCGGGGGCCCCCGCATCTTACTACAATGAGCAGTTCTTC. As protein: CASTPRGSSGLAGAPASYYNEQFF.

Only a few counts were recorded for this clonotype. A read error is possible here, since a much larger clone lies one base away. The V gene is TRBV28, the J gene TRBJ1-1; no clear D gene. Trimming cost V 5 bases and J 0 bases, with 13 bases left between them. This CDR3 contains 15 residues. The germline CDR1 and CDR2 sequences are MDHEN and SYDVKM. CDR3 residues: CASSPAEDLNTEAFF. In DNA form, the CDR3 reads TGTGCCAGCAGTCCAGCGGAGGACCTGAACACTGAAGCTTTCTTT.

This clonotype was picked up a small number of times. J is TRBJ2-2 and V is TRBV19; 9 bases are shared with TRBD2. The V gene's germline CDR1 is LNHDA and CDR2 SQIVND (reference sequence). The CDR3 sequence is 17 residues long. The V gene end was trimmed by 3 bases and the J gene end by 8 bases; junction bases not matched to a gene: 13. The CDR3 protein is CASSMGSGREFWGELFF. The CDR3 bases are TGTGCCAGTAGTATGGGTAGCGGGAGAGAGTTCTGGGGGGAGCTGTTTTTT. The whole variable domain, remainder taken from reference TRBV19 and TRBJ2-2, is DGGITQSPKYLFRKEGQNVTLSCEQNLNHDAMYWYRQDPGQGLRLIYYSQIVNDFQKGDIAEGYSVSREKKESFPLTVTSAQKNPTAFYLCASSMGSGREFWGELFFGEGSRLTVL.

There are a few counts of this clonotype. The chain couples TRBV6-1 to TRBJ1-4; 9 nucleotides agree with TRBD1. The J segment lost 7 bases and the V segment lost 7 bases, leaving 7 bases of the junction unmatched. The germline V gene has CDR1 MNHNS and CDR2 SASEGT. CDR3 size: 14 residues. The DNA for the CDR3 is TGTGCCAGCATACCGACAGGGGGACGTGAAAAACTGTTTTTT. Protein product: CASIPTGGREKLFF.

The CDR3 is CASRGQGIWETQYF. The DNA for the CDR3 is TGTGCCAGCAGGGGACAGGGAATATGGGAGACCCAGTACTTC. The chain links TRBV12-3 or TRBV12-4 to TRBJ2-5, with 9 bases aligning to TRBD1. The CDR3 contains 14 residues. V lost 6 bases to trimming and J lost 5 bases; unmatched junction nucleotides: 7.

This clonotype was detected many times. The rearrangement uses TRBV24-1 and TRBJ2-3, with 8 bases aligning to TRBD1. After removal of 4 bases from V and 6 bases from J, the junction contained 5 bases not matched to a gene. The CDR3 runs to 14 residues. Germline-derived CDR1 and CDR2 are KGHDR and SFDVKD. CDR3: CATSDPGGSDTQYF. The CDR3 DNA follows: TGTGCCACCAGTGACCCAGGGGGCTCGGATACGCAGTATTTT.

At least ten counts were recorded for this clonotype. The genes are TRBV4-2 and TRBJ1-1; D is ambiguous. CDR1 and CDR2 from the germline V gene are LGHNA and YNFKEQ. V gave up 4 bases and J gave up 4 bases, with 10 bases separating them. There are 13 residues in the CDR3. The DNA for the CDR3 is TGTGCCAGCAGCCGAAAACCCGGCACTGAAGCTTTCTTT. Its protein is CASSRKPGTEAFF.

This clonotype was found once. The gene calls are TRBV4-2 and TRBJ1-1; possible D gene TRBD1, 5 bases. In germline, CDR1 is LGHNA, CDR2 YNFKEQ. V lost 4 bases, J lost 1 base, and 13 bases lay in between. This CDR3 is built from 15 residues. CDR3 DNA sequence: TGTGCCAGCAGCCCTATCGGGGGGGGGAACACTGAAGCTTTCTTT. Translation: CASSPIGGGNTEAFF.

This clonotype appeared many times. The J gene is TRBJ2-5, the V gene TRBV28; 8 bases are shared with TRBD1. The CDR3 sequence is 14 residues long. CDR1 is MDHEN and CDR2 is SYDVKM in the germline V gene. The V and J ends lost 4 bases and 5 bases, in that order; junction bases with no gene match: 6. The chain's CDR3 is CASSSDRGGETQYF. For the CDR3, the DNA is TGTGCCAGCAGTTCTGACAGGGGTGGCGAGACCCAGTACTTC.

The J gene is TRBJ1-1, the V gene TRBV19; D is uncertain. The CDR3 spans 14 residues. Trimming shortened V by 1 base and J by 2 bases, and 8 bases separated the two germline ends. The V gene's germline CDR1 is LNHDA and CDR2 SQIVND (reference sequence). For the CDR3, the DNA is TGTGCCAGTAGTATAGGCCCCCTCAACACTGAAGCTTTCTTT. Its protein product is CASSIGPLNTEAFF.

This clonotype showed up just a few times. The chain has TRBV20-1 and TRBJ1-1; tentative D call: TRBD1 (6 bases). The CDR3 totals 14 residues. Germline lookup yields CDR1 DFQATT and CDR2 SNEGSKA (reference sequence). Trimming stripped 1 base from V and 3 bases from J, with 12 bases between. The CDR3 reads CSARAGAGDTEAFF. In DNA form, the CDR3 reads TGCAGTGCTAGAGCAGGGGCCGGCGACACTGAAGCTTTCTTT.

This clonotype was detected once. This chain joins TRBV10-3 and TRBJ2-5; 10 bases are shared with TRBD1. The CDR3 has 15 residues. The trim removed 3 bases at V and 3 bases at J, leaving 4 bases unmatched. Germline assignment: CDR1 ENHRY and CDR2 SYGVKD. The chain's CDR3 is CAISDPGTGEETQYF. CDR3 DNA sequence: TGTGCCATCAGTGACCCCGGGACAGGGGAAGAGACCCAGTACTTC.

The gene calls are TRBV24-1 and TRBJ2-3; 7 bases are shared with TRBD1. With 5 bases clipped from V and 14 bases from J, the junction kept 15 bases outside the gene matches. Germline V gene lookup returns CDR1 KGHDR and CDR2 SFDVKD. CDR3 length equals 14 residues. The CDR3 nucleotides are TGTGCCACCAGTGCAAATATACAAACAGGGGTGGTGTATTTT. Residues: CATSANIQTGVVYF.